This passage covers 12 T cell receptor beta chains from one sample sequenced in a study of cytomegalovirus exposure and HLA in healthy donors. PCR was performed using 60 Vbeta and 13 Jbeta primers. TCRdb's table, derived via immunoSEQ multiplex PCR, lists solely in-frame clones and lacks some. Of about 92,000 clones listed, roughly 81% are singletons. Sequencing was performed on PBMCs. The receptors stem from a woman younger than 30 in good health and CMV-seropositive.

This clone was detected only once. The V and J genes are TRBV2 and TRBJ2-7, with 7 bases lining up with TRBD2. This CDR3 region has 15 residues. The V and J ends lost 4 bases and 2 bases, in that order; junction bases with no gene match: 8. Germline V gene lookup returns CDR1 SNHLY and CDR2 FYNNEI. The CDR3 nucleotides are TGTGCCAGCAGTGCGGAGGCGGGGGACCCCTACGAGCAGTACTTC. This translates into CASSAEAGDPYEQYF.

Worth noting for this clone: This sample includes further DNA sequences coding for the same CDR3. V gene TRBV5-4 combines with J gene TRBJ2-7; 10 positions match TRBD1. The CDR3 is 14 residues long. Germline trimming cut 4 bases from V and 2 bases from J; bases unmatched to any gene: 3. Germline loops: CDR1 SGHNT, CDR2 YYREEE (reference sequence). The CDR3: CASSPGTGAYEQYF. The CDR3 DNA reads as TGTGCCAGCAGCCCCGGGACAGGGGCCTACGAGCAGTACTTC. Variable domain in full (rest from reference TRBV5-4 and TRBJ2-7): ETGVTQSPTHLIKTRGQQVTLRCSSQSGHNTVSWYQQALGQGPQFIFQYYREEENGRGNFPPRFSGLQFPNYSSELNVNALELDDSALYLCASSPGTGAYEQYFGPGTRLTVT.

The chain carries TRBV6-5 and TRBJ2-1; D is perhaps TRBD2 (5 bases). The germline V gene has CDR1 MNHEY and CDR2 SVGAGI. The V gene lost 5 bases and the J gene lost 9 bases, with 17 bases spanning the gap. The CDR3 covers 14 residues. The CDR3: CASSERTPWGEQFF. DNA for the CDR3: TGTGCCAGCAGTGAAAGGACTCCTTGGGGTGAGCAGTTCTTC.

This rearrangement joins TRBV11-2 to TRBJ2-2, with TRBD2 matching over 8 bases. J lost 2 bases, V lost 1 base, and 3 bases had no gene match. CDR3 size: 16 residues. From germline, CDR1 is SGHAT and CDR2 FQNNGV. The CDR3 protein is CASSLVLAGNTGELFF. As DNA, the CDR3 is TGTGCCAGCAGCTTAGTATTAGCGGGAAACACCGGGGAGCTGTTTTTT.

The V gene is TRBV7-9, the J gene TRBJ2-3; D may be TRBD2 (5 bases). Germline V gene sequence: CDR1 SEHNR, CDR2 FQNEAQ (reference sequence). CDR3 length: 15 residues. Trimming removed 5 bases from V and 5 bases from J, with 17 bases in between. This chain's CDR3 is CASSPLERIQDTQYF. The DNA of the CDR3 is TGTGCCAGCAGCCCCCTCGAGCGGATTCAAGATACGCAGTATTTT. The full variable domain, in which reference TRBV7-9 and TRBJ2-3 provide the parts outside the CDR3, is DTGVSQNPRHKITKRGQNVTFRCDPISEHNRLYWYRQTLGQGPEFLTYFQNEAQLEKSRLLSDRFSAERPKGSFSTLEIQRTEQGDSAMYLCASSPLERIQDTQYFGPGTRLTVL.

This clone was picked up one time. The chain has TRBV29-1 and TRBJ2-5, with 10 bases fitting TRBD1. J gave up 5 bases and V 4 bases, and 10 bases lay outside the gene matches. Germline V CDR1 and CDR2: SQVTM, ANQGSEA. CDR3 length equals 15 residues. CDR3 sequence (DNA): TGCAGCGTTGCGCGACAGGGGGCGAGAAGGGAGACCCAGTACTTC. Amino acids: CSVARQGARRETQYF.

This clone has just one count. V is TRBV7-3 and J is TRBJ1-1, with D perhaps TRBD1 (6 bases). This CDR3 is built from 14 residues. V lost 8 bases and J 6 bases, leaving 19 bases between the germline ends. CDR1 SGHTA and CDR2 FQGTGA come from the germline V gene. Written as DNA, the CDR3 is TGTGCCAGCGGGGGCTTCGCCGGGACCGCTGAAGCTTTCTTT. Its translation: CASGGFAGTAEAFF.

CDR3 amino acids: CASGSSGYEQYF. The CDR3 DNA follows: TGTGCCAGCGGGAGCTCCGGGTACGAGCAGTACTTC. The chain links TRBV7-9 to TRBJ2-7; D may be TRBD2 (5 bases). Between the trimmed V and J ends, which lost 8 bases and 4 bases, there was a span of 12 bases. This CDR3 spans 12 amino acids. Germline assignment: CDR1 SEHNR and CDR2 FQNEAQ (reference sequence).

This chain's CDR3 is CASKPHSSNQPQHF. The CDR3 DNA is TGTGCCAGCAAACCACACAGTAGCAATCAGCCCCAGCATTTT. The V gene is TRBV28, the J gene TRBJ1-5; D call uncertain. The CDR3 covers 14 residues. The germline V gene has CDR1 MDHEN and CDR2 SYDVKM. The germline V and J ends were trimmed by 7 bases and 0 bases, with 10 bases remaining between them.

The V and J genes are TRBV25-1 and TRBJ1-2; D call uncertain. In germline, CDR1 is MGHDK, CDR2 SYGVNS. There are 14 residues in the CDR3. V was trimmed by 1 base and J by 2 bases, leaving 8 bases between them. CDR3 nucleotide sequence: TGTGCCAGCAGTGAATCAGGCGGGAACTATGGCTACACCTTC. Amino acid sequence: CASSESGGNYGYTF.

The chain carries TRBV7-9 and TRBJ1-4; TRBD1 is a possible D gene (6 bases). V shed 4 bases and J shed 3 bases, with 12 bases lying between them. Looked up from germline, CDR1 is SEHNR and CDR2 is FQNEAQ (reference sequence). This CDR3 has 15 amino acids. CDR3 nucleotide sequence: TGTGCCAGCAGCTCTGGACAGCAACCTAATGAAAAACTGTTTTTT. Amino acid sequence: CASSSGQQPNEKLFF.

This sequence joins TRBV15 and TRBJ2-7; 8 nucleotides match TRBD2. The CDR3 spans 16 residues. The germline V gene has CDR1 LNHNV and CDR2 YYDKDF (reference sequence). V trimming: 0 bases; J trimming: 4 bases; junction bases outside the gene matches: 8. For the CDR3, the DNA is TGTGCCACCAGCAGAGATTCGGCGGGAGGCGGGTACGAGCAGTACTTC. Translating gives CATSRDSAGGGYEQYF.